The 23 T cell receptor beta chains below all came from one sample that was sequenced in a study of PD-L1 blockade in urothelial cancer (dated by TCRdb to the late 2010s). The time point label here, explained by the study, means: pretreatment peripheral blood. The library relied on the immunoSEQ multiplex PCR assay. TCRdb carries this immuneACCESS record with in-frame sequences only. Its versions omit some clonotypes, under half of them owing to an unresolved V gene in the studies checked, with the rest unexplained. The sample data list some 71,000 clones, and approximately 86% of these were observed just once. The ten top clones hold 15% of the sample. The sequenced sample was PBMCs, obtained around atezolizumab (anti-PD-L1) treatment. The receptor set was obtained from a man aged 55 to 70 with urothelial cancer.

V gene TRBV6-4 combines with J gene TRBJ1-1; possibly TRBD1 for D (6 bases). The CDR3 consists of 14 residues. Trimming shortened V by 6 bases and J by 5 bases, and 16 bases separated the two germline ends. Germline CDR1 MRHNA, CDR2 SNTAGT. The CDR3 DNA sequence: TGTGCCAGCAGCGCCCAGGGGAGTGGGACTGAAGCTTTCTTT. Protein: CASSAQGSGTEAFF.

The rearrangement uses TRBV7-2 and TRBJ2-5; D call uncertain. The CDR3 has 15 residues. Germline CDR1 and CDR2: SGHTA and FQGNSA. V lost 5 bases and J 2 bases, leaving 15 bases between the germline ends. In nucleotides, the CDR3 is TGTGCCAGCAGCCCCGACTCCTCCCTTCAAGAGACCCAGTACTTC. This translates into CASSPDSSLQETQYF.

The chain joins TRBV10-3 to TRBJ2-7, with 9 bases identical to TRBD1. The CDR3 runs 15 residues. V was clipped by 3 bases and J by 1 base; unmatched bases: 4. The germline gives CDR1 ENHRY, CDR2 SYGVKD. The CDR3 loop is CAISDRTGASYEQYF. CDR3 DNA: TGTGCCATCAGTGATAGGACAGGGGCATCCTACGAGCAGTACTTC.

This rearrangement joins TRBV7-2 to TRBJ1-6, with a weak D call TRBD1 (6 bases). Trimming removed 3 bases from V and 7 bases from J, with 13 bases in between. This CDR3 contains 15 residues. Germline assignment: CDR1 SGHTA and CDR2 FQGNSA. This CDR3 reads CASSLAGGQNSPLHF. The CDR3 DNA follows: TGTGCCAGCAGCTTGGCGGGGGGGCAGAATTCACCCCTCCACTTT.

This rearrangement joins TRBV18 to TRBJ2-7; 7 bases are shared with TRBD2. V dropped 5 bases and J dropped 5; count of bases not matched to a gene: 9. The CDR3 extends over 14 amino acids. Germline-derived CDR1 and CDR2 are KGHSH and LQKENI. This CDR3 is CASSSAGVVNEQYF. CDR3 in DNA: TGTGCCAGCTCATCGGCGGGGGTAGTTAACGAGCAGTACTTC.

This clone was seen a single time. CDR3 coding DNA: TGCGCCAGCGGTACAGGGAATGGCTACACCTTC. Translating gives CASGTGNGYTF. The chain carries TRBV23-1 and TRBJ1-2; a possible D gene is TRBD1 (6 bases). TRBV23-1 is an ORF for which the function is uncertain. The CDR3 is made up of 11 amino acids. With 8 bases removed from V and 6 bases from J, the gap between germline ends came to 10 bases.

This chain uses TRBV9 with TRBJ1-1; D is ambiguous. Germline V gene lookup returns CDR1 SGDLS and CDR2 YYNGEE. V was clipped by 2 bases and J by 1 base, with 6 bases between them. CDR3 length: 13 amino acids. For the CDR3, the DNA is TGTGCCAGCAGCGTGAGCCCGAACACTGAAGCTTTCTTT. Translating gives CASSVSPNTEAFF.

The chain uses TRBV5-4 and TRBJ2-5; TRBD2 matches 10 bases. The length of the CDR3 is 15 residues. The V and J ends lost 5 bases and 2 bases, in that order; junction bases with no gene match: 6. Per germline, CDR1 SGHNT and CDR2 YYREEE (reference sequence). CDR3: CASSWRTSGQETQYF. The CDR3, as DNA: TGTGCCAGCAGTTGGAGGACTAGCGGTCAAGAGACCCAGTACTTC.

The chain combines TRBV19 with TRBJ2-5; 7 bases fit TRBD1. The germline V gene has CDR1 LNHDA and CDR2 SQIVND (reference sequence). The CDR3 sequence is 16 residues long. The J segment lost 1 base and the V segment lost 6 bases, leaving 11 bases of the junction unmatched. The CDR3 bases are TGTGCCAGTAGACCTCGCCGGGACAGTTCCCAAGAGACCCAGTACTTC. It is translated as CASRPRRDSSQETQYF.

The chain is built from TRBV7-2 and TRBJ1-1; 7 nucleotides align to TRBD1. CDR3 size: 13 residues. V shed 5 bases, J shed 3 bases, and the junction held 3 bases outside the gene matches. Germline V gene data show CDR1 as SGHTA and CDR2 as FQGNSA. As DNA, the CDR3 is TGTGCCAGCAGCGTACAGGGGTACACTGAAGCTTTCTTT. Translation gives CASSVQGYTEAFF. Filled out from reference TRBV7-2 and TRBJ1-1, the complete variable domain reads GAGVSQSPSNKVTEKGKDVELRCDPISGHTALYWYRQSLGQGLEFLIYFQGNSAPDKSGLPSDRFSAERTGGSVSTLTIQRTQQEDSAVYLCASSVQGYTEAFFGQGTRLTVV.

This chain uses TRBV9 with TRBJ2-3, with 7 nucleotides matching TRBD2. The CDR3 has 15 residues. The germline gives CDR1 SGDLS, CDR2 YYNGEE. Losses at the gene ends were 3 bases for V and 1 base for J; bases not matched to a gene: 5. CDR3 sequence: CASSAREGGTDTQYF. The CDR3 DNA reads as TGTGCCAGCAGCGCCAGGGAGGGAGGCACAGATACGCAGTATTTT.

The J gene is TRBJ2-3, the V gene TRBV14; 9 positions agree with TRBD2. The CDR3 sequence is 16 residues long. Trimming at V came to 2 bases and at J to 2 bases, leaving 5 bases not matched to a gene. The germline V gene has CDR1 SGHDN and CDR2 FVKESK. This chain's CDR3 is CASSQSSGINTDTQYF. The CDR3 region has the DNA TGTGCCAGCAGCCAATCTAGCGGGATAAACACAGATACGCAGTATTTT.

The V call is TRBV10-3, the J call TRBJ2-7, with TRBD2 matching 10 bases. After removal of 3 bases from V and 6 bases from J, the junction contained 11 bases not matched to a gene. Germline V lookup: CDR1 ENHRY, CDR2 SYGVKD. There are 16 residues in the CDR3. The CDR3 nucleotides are TGTGCCATCAGTGACCGCAAAACCGGGACTAGCGTCGAGCAGTACTTC. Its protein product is CAISDRKTGTSVEQYF.

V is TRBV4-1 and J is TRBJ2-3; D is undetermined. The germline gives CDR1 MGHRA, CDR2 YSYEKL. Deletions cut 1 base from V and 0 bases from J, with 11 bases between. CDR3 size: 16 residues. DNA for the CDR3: TGCGCCAGCAGCCAAGGTTACGGGTCTAGCACAGATACGCAGTATTTT. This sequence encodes CASSQGYGSSTDTQYF.

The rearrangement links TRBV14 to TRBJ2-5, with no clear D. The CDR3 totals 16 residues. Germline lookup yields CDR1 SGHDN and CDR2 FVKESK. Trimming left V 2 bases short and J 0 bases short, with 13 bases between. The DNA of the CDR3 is TGTGCCAGCAGCCAAAACCGCTTGCGTTACCAAGAGACCCAGTACTTC. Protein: CASSQNRLRYQETQYF.

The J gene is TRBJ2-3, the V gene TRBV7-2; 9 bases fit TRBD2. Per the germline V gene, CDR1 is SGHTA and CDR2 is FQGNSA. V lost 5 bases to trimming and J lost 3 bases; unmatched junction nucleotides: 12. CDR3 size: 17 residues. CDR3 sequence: CASSRSPAGGPTDTQYF. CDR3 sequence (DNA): TGTGCCAGCAGCCGCAGTCCTGCGGGGGGGCCGACAGATACGCAGTATTTT.

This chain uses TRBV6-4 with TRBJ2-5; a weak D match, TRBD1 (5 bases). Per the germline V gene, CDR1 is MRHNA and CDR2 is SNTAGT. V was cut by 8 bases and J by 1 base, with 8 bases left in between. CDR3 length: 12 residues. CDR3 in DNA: TGTGCCAGCCCCGACAGCCAAGAGACCCAGTACTTC. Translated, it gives CASPDSQETQYF.

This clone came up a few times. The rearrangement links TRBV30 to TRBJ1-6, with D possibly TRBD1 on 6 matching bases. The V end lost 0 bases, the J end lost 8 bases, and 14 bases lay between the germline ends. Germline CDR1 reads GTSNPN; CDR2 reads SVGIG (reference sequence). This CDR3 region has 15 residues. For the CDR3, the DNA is TGTGCCTGGAGTGTATGGGCAGGGGAATATTCACCCCTCCACTTT. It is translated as CAWSVWAGEYSPLHF.

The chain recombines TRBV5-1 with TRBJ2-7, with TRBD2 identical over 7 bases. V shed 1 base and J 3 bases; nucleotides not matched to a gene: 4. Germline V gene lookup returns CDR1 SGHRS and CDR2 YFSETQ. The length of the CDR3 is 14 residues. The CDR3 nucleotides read TGCGCCAGCAGCTTGATGGGGGGGATCTACGAGCAGTACTTC. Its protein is CASSLMGGIYEQYF.

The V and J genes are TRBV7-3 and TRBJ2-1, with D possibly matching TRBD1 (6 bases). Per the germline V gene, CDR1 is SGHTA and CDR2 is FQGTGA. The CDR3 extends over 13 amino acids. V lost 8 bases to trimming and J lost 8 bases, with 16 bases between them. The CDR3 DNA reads TGTGCCAGCGGGAAACAGGGCACCCATGAGCAGTTCTTC. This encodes CASGKQGTHEQFF.

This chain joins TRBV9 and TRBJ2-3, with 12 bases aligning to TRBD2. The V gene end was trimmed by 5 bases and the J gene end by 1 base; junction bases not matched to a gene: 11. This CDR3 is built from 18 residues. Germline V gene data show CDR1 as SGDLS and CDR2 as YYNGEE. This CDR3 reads CASSPTSGGLRGTDTQYF. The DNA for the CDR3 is TGTGCCAGCAGTCCCACTAGCGGGGGGCTCCGGGGCACAGATACGCAGTATTTT.

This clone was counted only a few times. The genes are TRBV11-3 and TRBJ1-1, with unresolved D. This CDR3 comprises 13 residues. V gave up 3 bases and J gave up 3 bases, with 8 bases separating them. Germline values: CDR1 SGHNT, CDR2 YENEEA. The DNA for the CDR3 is TGTGCCAGCAGCTTTCGGGAGGACACTGAAGCTTTCTTT. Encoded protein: CASSFREDTEAFF. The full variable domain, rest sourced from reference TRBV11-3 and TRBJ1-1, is EAGVVQSPRYKIIEKKQPVAFWCNPISGHNTLYWYLQNLGQGPELLIRYENEEAVDDSQLPKDRFSAERLKGVDSTLKIQPAELGDSAVYLCASSFREDTEAFFGQGTRLTVV.

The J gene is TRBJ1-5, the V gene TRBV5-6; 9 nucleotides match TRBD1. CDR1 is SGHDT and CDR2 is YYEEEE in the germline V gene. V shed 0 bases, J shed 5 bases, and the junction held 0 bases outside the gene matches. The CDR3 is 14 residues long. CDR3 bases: TGTGCCAGCAGCTTGGGGGACAGGGATCAGCCCCAGCATTTT. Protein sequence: CASSLGDRDQPQHF.